This T cell receptor (beta chain) comes out of a study of brain T cells in children with intractable seizures. This clone was seen just once. Antigen specificity is unknown. Clones were sequenced by immunoSEQ multiplex PCR, and TCRdb holds only the in-frame ones, with some missing. In the table there are some 64,000 clones, 95% to 97% of which are singletons. Study observations and caveats: Viral specificity was inferred only from CDR3 similarity; HCMV serostatus was unknown.

CDR1 and CDR2 (germline): SGHTS, YDEGEE. Trimming took off 2 bases at V and 4 bases at J, with 4 bases between the two ends. The CDR3 is made up of 12 amino acids. This chain connects TRBV5-8 to TRBJ1-5, with D uncertain. This material consisted of peripheral blood, taken at surgery. This receptor was taken from a boy less than two years old with focal cortical dysplasia and intractable seizures. This CDR3 reads CASSFGNQPQHF. As DNA, the CDR3 is TGTGCCAGCAGCTTCGGTAATCAGCCCCAGCATTTT.